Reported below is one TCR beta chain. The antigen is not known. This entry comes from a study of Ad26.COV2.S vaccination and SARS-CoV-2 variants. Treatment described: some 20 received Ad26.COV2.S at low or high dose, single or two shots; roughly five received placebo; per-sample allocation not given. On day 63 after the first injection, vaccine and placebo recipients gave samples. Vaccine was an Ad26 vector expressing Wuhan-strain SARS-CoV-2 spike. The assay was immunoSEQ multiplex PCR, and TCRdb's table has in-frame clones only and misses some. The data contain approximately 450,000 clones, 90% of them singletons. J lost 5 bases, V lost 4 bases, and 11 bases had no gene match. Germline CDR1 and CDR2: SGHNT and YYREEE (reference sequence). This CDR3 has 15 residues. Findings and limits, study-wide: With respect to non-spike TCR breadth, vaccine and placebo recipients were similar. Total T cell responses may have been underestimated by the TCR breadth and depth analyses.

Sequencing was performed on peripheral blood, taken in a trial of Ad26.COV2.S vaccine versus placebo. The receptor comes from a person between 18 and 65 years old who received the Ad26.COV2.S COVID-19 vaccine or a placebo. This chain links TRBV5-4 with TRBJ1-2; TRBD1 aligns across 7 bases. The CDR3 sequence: CASSPRQGRLYGYTF. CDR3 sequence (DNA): TGTGCCAGCAGCCCCAGACAGGGAAGATTATATGGCTACACCTTC.